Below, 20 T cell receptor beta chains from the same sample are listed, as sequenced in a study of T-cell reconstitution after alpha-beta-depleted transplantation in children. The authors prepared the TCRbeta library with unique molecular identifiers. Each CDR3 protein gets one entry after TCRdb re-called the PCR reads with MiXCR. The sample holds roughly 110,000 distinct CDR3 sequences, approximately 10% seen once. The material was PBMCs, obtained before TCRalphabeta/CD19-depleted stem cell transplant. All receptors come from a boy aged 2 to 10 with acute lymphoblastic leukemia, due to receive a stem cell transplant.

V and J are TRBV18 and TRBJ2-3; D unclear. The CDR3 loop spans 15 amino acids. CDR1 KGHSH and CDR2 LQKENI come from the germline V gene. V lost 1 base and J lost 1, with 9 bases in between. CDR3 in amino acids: CASSPRTPGTDTQYF. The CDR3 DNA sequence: TGTGCCAGCTCACCACGGACGCCTGGCACAGATACGCAGTATTTT.

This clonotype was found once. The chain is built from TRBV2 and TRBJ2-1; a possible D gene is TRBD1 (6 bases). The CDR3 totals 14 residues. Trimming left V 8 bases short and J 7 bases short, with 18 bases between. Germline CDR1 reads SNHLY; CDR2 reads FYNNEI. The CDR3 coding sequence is TGTGCCAGCCCCGGGCAGGGGTGGATTAATGAGCAGTTCTTC. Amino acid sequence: CASPGQGWINEQFF.

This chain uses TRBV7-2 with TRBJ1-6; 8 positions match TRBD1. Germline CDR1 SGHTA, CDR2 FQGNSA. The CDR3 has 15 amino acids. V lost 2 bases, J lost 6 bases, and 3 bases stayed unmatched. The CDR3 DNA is TGTGCCAGCAGCTTACGGACAGGGAGTAATTCACCCCTCCACTTT. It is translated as CASSLRTGSNSPLHF.

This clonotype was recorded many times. Here the CDR3 reads CSARDGRMVYEQYF. For the CDR3, the DNA is TGCAGTGCTAGAGACGGACGGATGGTCTACGAGCAGTACTTC. The chain joins TRBV20-1 to TRBJ2-7; D is unclear. The CDR3 has 14 residues. V was clipped by 0 bases and J by 3 bases, with 12 bases between them. Germline values: CDR1 DFQATT, CDR2 SNEGSKA (reference sequence).

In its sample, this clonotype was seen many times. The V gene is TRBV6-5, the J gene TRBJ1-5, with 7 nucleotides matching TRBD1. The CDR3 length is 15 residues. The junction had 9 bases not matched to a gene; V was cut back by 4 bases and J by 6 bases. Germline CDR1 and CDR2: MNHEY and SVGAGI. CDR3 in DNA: TGTGCCAGCAGTTTCAGACAGGGCGGGGTTCAGCCCCAGCATTTT. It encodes CASSFRQGGVQPQHF.

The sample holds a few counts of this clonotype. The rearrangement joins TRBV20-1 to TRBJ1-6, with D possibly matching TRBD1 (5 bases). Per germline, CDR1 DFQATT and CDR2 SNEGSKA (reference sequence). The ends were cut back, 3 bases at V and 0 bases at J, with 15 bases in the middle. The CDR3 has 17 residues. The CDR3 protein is CSASHARGSSYNSPLHF. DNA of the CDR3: TGCAGTGCTAGCCATGCTCGGGGGAGCTCCTATAATTCACCCCTCCACTTT.

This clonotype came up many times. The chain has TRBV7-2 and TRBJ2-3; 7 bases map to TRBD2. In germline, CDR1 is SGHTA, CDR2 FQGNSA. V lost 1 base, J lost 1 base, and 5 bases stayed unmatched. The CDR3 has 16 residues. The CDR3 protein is CASSLVGGQGTDTQYF. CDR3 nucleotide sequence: TGTGCCAGCAGCTTAGTGGGAGGGCAGGGCACAGATACGCAGTATTTT.

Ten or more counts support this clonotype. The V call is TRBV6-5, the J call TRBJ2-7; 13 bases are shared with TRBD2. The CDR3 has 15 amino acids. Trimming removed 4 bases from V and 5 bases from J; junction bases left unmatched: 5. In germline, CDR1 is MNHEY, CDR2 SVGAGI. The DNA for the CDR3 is TGTGCCAGCAGTTCTAGACTAGCGGGAGGCCACGAGCAGTACTTC. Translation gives CASSSRLAGGHEQYF.

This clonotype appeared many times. The CDR3 reads CASSFFLAGVYDTQYF. The CDR3 DNA follows: TGTGCCAGCAGTTTTTTCCTAGCGGGAGTCTACGATACGCAGTATTTT. The chain carries TRBV12-3 or TRBV12-4 and TRBJ2-3; 10 positions match TRBD2. The CDR3 spans 16 residues. V was clipped by 3 bases and J by 6 bases; unmatched bases: 9.

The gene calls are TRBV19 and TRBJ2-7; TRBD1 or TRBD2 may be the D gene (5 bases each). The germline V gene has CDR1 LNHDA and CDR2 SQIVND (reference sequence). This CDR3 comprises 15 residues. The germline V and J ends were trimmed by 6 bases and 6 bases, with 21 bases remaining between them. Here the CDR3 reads CASSTSGTRATEQYF. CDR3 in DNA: TGTGCCAGTAGCACCTCCGGGACCCGGGCCACCGAGCAGTACTTC.

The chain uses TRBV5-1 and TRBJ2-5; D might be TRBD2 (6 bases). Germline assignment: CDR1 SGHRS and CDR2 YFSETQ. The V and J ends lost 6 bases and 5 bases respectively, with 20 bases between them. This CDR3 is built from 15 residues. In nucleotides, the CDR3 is TGCGCCAGCACCCTGGGGGGACCGAATCGGGAGACCCAGTACTTC. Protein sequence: CASTLGGPNRETQYF.

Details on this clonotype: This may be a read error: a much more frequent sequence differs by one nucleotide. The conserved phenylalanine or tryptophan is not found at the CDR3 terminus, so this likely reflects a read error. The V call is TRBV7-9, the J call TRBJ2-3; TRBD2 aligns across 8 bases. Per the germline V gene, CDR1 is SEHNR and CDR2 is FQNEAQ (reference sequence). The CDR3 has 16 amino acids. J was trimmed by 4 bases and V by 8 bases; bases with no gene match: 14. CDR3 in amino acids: CASLNLAGRAPDTQYY. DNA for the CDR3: TGTGCCAGCTTAAATTTAGCCGGGAGGGCACCAGATACGCAGTATTAT.

For the CDR3, the DNA is TGTGCCAGCAGCCGACAGCTCAGCTCCTACAATGAGCAGTTCTTC. This encodes CASSRQLSSYNEQFF. This rearrangement joins TRBV7-9 to TRBJ2-1; maybe TRBD1 (5 bases). Germline loops: CDR1 SEHNR, CDR2 FQNEAQ (reference sequence). CDR3 length: 15 residues. The V gene lost 5 bases and the J gene lost 0 bases, with 11 bases spanning the gap.

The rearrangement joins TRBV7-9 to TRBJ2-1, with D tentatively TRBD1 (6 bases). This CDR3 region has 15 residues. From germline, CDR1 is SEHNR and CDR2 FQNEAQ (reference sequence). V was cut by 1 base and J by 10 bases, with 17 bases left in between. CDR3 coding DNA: TGTGCCAGCAGCTTAGTCACGCGCAGGGGATACGAGCAGTTCTTC. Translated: CASSLVTRRGYEQFF.

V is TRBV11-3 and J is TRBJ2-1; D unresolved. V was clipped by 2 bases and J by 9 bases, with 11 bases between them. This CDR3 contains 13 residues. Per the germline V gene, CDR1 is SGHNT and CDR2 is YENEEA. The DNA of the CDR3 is TGTGCCAGCAGCTTAAGCCCGTCGCGTGAGCAGTTCTTC. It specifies CASSLSPSREQFF.

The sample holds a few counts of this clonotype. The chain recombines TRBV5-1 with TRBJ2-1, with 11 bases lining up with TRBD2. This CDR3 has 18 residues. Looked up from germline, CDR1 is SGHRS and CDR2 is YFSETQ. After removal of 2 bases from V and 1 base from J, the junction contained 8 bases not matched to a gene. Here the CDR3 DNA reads TGCGCCAGCAGCTTATCCGGGACTAGCGGAATATCCTACAATGAGCAGTTCTTC. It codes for CASSLSGTSGISYNEQFF.

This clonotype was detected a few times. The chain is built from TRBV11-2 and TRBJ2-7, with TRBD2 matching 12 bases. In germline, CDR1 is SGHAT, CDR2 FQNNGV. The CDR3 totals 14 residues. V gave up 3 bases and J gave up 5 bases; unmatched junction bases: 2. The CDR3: CASSLGLAGHEQYF. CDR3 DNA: TGTGCCAGCAGCTTGGGACTAGCGGGTCACGAGCAGTACTTC.

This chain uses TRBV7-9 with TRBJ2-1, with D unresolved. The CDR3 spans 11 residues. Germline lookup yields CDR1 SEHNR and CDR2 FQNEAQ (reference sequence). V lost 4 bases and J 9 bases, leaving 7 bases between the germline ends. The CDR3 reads CASSSQLEQFF. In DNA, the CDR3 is TGTGCCAGCAGCTCACAGCTTGAGCAGTTCTTC. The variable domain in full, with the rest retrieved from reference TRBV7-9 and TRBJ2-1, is DTGVSQNPRHKITKRGQNVTFRCDPISEHNRLYWYRQTLGQGPEFLTYFQNEAQLEKSRLLSDRFSAERPKGSFSTLEIQRTEQGDSAMYLCASSSQLEQFFGPGTRLTVL.

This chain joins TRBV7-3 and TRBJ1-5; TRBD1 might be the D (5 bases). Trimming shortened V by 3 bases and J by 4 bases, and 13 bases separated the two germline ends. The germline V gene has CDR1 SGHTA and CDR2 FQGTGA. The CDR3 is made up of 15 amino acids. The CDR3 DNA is TGTGCCAGCAGCTTCCCGGACATCCGTAATCAGCCCCAGCATTTT. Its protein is CASSFPDIRNQPQHF.

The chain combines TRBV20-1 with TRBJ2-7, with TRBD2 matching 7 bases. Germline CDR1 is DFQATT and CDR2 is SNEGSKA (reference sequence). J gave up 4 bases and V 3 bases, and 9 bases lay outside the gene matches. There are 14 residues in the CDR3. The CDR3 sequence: CSARPGSGTYEQYF. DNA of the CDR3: TGCAGTGCTAGGCCGGGGAGCGGGACGTACGAGCAGTACTTC.